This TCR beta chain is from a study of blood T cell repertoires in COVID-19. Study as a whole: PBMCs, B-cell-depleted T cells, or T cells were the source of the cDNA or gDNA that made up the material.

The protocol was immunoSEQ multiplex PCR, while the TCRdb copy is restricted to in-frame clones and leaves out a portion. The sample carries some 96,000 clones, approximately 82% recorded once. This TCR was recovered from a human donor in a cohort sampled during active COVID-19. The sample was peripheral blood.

The CDR3 coding sequence is TGTGCCAGCAGCGTCTCGACAGGGAACACCGGGGAGCTGTTTTTT. This codes for CASSVSTGNTGELFF. The chain links TRBV3-1 (or the pseudogene TRBV3-2) to TRBJ2-2; D might be TRBD1 (6 bases). The CDR3 extends over 15 amino acids. Germline lookup yields CDR1 LGHDT and CDR2 YNNKEL (reference sequence). V lost 5 bases, J lost 1 base, and 11 bases lay in between.